This paragraph reports one T cell receptor (beta chain). This specimen comes from a study of blood T cell repertoires in COVID-19. Trimming cost V 10 bases and J 0 bases, with 7 bases left between them. The germline V gene encodes CDR1 ENHRY and CDR2 SYGVKD. This CDR3 comprises 12 residues. Measured with immunoSEQ multiplex PCR; TCRdb has only the in-frame clones, and not every one. The repertoire holds about 85,000 clones, with around 90% as singletons. The chain links TRBV10-3 to TRBJ1-3; D not resolved. The receptor's source is a woman of 80 years or more with active or convalescent COVID-19. The sample taken for sequencing was peripheral blood. Here the CDR3 DNA reads TGTGCCACCGCGGGCTCTGGAAACACCATATATTTT. Translation: CATAGSGNTIYF.